This T cell receptor (beta chain) was identified in a study of shared clonotypes between healthy human individuals. Whole-study context: The cohort comprised a couple of women and a few men. Their ages spanned 18 to 49 years.

TCRdb's copy holds only in-frame clones and misses some; the assay was immunoSEQ multiplex PCR. The sample records 800,000 to 1,200,000 clones, approximately 78% being singletons. For this clone: The antigen is undetermined.

Study-wide points: Represented genetic and exposure-history diversity was restricted by having few donors. The study generally estimated greater richness for naive than memory subsets.

Germline CDR1 SGHDT, CDR2 YYEEEE. The CDR3 has 15 residues. Trimming took 4 bases from V and 4 from J, leaving 17 bases between them. This sequence originates from a man aged 18 to 30 in good health. Some clones in this sample may be carry-over from other donors' samples. The V gene is TRBV5-6, the J gene TRBJ2-5; tentatively, D is TRBD1 or TRBD2 (6 bases each). The sequencing sample was made of memory CD4+ T cells from PBMCs. As for subset: CD45RA-negative fraction. The CDR3 DNA sequence: TGTGCCAGCAGCCCGACGGGGGCTAGGGCAGAGACCCAGTACTTC. Its translation: CASSPTGARAETQYF.